This T cell receptor (beta chain) was profiled in a study of blood T cell repertoires in COVID-19 (dated by TCRdb to 2019 to 2021). As for the study more broadly: Samples covering the acute and convalescent phases of COVID-19 were provided by collaborators in the United States, Italy and Spain. The prospective study material was composed of cDNA or gDNA derived from T cells, B-cell-depleted T cells, or PBMCs. HLA class I and class II types, where available, came from metadata supplied by the sample provider rather than from assay-based typing. Samples came from the ongoing ImmuneRACE study (first 160 participants) plus 1,254 subjects from 6 global collaborators. The dataset comprised deeply sampled blood TCRbeta repertoires from subjects exposed to, actively infected with, or recovered from COVID-19. The repertoires were released in a freely available public database intended as a resource for research on the immune response to SARS-CoV-2. A de-identified subject ID, COVID-19 status, age in years and sex were almost always included in the sample metadata. Paper-wide results and their limitations: The amount of clinical and demographic metadata varied by source and participant and was provided uncurated.

Each collaborating institution followed its own protocols to collect whole blood in K2EDTA tubes. For TCRbeta analysis, collaborators shipped samples in one of three forms: frozen whole blood, isolated PBMCs, or DNA extracted from either of those sample types. Comments on this clone: Its specific antigen is unknown. Within one base of it there is no much larger clone, and no base qualities were kept.

TCRbeta CDR3 regions were amplified from genomic DNA by means of the immunoSEQ Assay, a bias-controlled multiplex PCR. In the source study's methods: Nucleated cell counts per sample were estimated from amplification of reference gene primers within the assay. Sequence reads were collapsed and filtered to measure the absolute abundance of every unique TCRbeta CDR3 rearrangement. For each sample, productive Simpson clonality was calculated by taking the square root of Simpson's diversity index across productive rearrangements. TCRdb took over this immuneACCESS table, retaining in-frame rearrangements with V and J assigned. Such tables are incomplete; in checked studies, under half of the missing clones stem from an unresolved V gene, and the remainder is unexplained. V, J and clone size derive from that table, while D and trimming were established from the DNA sequence. The sample has about 190,000 clones on record, approximately 81% of them singletons. 15% to 20% of the sample belongs to the ten largest clones.

Sequencing used peripheral blood. The TCR comes from a human donor in a cohort sampled during active COVID-19.

The CDR3 is CAISESMNTEAFF. The bases read TGTGCCATCAGTGAGTCTATGAACACTGAAGCTTTCTTT. The chain is encoded by TRBV10-3 joined to TRBJ1-1; no D gene can be assigned with confidence. Between the V and J ends, shortened by 0 bases and 0 bases respectively, the junction contains 2 bases. CDR1 ENHRY and CDR2 SYGVKD were looked up in the germline V gene. The CDR3 has 13 amino acids, counting the end cysteine and phenylalanine. Only CDR3 DNA is held: 39 bases, read in frame from base 1.